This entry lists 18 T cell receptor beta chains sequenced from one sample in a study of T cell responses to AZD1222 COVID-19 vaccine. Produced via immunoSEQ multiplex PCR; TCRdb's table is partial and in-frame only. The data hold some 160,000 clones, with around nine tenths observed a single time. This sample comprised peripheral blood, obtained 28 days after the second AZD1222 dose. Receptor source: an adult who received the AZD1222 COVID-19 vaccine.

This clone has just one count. The CDR3 DNA sequence: TGTGCCAGCAGTGAAGTCGGGGCCGCCGGGGAGCTGTTTTTT. Encoded protein: CASSEVGAAGELFF. This chain connects TRBV2 to TRBJ2-2; D tentatively reads TRBD1 or TRBD2 (5 bases each). Trimming removed 1 base from V and 6 bases from J, with 9 bases in between. CDR1 and CDR2 from the germline V gene are SNHLY and FYNNEI. This CDR3 has 14 amino acids.

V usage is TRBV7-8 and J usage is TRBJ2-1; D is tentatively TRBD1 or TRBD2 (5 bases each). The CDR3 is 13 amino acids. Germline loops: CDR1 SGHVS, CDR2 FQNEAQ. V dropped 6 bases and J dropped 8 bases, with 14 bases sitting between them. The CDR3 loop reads CASRGTPLDEQFF. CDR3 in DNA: TGTGCCAGCAGGGGGACCCCGTTGGATGAGCAGTTCTTC.

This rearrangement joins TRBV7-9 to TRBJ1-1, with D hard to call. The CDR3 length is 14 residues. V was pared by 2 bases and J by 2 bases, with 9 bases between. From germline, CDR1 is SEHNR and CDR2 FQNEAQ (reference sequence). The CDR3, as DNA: TGTGCCAGCAGCTTACGACCAGAAAACACTGAAGCTTTCTTT. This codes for CASSLRPENTEAFF. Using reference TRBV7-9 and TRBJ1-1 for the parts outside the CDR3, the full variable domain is DTGVSQNPRHKITKRGQNVTFRCDPISEHNRLYWYRQTLGQGPEFLTYFQNEAQLEKSRLLSDRFSAERPKGSFSTLEIQRTEQGDSAMYLCASSLRPENTEAFFGQGTRLTVV.

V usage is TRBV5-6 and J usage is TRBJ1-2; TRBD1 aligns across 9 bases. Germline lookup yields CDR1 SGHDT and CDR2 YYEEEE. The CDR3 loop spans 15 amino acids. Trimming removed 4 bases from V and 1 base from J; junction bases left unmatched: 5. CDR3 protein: CASSLGQGINYGYTF. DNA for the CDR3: TGTGCCAGCAGCCTAGGACAGGGGATTAACTATGGCTACACCTTC.

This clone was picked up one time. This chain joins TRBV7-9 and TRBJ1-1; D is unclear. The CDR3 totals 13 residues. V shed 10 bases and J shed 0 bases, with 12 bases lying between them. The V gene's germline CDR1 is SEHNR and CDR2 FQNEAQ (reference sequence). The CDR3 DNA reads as TGTGCCACTGGGAGGGCTCTGAACACTGAAGCTTTCTTT. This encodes CATGRALNTEAFF.

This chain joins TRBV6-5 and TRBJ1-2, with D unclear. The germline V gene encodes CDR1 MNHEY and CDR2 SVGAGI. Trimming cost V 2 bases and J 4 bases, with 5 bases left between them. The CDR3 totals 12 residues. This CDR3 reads CASSYNRYGYTF. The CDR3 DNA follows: TGTGCCAGCAGTTACAACCGCTATGGCTACACCTTC.

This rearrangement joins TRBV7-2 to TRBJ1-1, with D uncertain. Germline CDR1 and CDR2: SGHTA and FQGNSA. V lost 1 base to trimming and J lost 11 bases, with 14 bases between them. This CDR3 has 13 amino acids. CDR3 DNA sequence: TGTGCCAGCAGCTTAGTTTTGGACCCCGAGGCTTTCTTT. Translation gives CASSLVLDPEAFF.

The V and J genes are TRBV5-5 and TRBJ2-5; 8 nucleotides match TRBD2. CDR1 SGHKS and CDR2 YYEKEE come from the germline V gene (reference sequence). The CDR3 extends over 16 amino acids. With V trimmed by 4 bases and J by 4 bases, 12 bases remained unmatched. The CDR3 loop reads CASSDPAGGPPETQYF. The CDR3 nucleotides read TGTGCCAGCAGCGACCCGGCGGGGGGTCCCCCAGAGACCCAGTACTTC.

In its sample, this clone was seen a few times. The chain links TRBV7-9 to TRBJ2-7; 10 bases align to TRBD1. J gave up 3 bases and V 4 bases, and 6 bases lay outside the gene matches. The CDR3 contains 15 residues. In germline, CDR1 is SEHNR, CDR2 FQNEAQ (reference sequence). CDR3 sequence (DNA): TGTGCCAGCAGCTCGGGACAGGGGATTTTCTACGAGCAGTACTTC. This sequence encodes CASSSGQGIFYEQYF.

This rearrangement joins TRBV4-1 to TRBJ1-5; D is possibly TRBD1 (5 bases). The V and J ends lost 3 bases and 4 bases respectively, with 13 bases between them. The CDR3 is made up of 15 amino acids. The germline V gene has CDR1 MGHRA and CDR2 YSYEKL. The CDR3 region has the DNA TGCGCCAGCAGCCAGGGGCCGCGCGGGAATCAGCCCCAGCATTTT. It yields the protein CASSQGPRGNQPQHF.

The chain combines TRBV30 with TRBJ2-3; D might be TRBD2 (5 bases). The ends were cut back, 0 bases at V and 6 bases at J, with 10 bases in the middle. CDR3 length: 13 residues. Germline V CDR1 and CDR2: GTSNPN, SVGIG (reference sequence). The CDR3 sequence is CAWSVRPGDTQYF. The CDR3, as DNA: TGTGCCTGGAGTGTACGACCGGGGGATACGCAGTATTTT.

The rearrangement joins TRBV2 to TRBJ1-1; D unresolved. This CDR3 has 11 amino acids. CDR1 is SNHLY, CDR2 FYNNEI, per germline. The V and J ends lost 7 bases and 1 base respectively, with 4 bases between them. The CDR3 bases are TGTGCCAGCAAAGAGAACACTGAAGCTTTCTTT. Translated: CASKENTEAFF.

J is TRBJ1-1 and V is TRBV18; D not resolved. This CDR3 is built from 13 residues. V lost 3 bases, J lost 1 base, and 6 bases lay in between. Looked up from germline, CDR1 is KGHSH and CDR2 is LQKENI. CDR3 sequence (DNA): TGTGCCAGCTCACCGGGATCGAACACTGAAGCTTTCTTT. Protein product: CASSPGSNTEAFF.

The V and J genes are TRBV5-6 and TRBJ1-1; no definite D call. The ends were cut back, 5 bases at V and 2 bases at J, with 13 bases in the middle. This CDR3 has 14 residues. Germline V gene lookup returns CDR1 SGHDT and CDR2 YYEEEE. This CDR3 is CASSSDGGNTEAFF. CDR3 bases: TGTGCCAGCAGTTCGGACGGAGGCAACACTGAAGCTTTCTTT.

CDR3 nucleotides: TGTGCCAGCAGTCACCCGCTGGGCGGAGCGAACACCGGGGAGCTGTTTTTT. Protein: CASSHPLGGANTGELFF. The rearrangement links TRBV2 to TRBJ2-2, with D uncertain. V lost 5 bases and J lost 0, with 16 bases in between. The germline gives CDR1 SNHLY, CDR2 FYNNEI. The CDR3 has 17 residues.

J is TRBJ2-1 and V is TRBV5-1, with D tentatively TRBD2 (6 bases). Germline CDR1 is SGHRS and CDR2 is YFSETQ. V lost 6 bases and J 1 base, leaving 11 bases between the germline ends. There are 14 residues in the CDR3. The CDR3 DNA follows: TGCGCCAGCAAAGTAGCGGCTTCCTACAATGAGCAGTTCTTC. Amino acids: CASKVAASYNEQFF. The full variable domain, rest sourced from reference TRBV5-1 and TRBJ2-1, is KAGVTQTPRYLIKTRGQQVTLSCSPISGHRSVSWYQQTPGQGLQFLFEYFSETQRNKGNFPGRFSGRQFSNSRSEMNVSTLELGDSALYLCASKVAASYNEQFFGPGTRLTVL.

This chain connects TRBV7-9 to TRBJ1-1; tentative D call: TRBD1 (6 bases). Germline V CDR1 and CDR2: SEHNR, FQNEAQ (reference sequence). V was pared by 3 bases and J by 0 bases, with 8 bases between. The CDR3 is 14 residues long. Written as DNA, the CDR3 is TGTGCCAGCAGCTTTGACAGGCTGAACACTGAAGCTTTCTTT. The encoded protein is CASSFDRLNTEAFF.

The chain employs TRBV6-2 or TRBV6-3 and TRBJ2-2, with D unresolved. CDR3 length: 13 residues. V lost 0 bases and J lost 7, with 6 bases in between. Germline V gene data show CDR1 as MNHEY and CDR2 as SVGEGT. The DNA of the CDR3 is TGTGCCAGCAGTTACTCGACTGACGGGGAGCTGTTTTTT. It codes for CASSYSTDGELFF.